This is a list of T cell receptor beta chains from one sample in a study of blood T cell repertoires in COVID-19. Libraries were prepared by immunoSEQ multiplex PCR; TCRdb keeps only in-frame clonotypes and omits some of them. The table has more than 100,000 clones, 80% to 85% seen once. The sequenced sample consisted of peripheral blood. Receptors were obtained from a woman in her fifties or sixties with active or convalescent COVID-19. CDR3s include the opening cysteine and the closing phenylalanine or tryptophan. A D gene is named only where the DNA matches it firmly.

j_gene: TRBJ2-2
v_gene: TRBV27
len: 14
d_gene: .
CDR3nt: TGTGCCAGCAGTAACCAGGGGGAGGCCGGGGAGCTGTTTTTT
CDR3aa: CASSNQGEAGELFF

j_gene: TRBJ1-1
v_gene: TRBV7-2
len: 16
d_gene: TRBD1
CDR3nt: TGTGCCAGCAGCTTAGAACCGGACAGGGGGCTGTTGAACGTTTTCTTT
CDR3aa: CASSLEPDRGLLNVFF

j_gene: TRBJ2-2
v_gene: TRBV5-1
len: 16
d_gene: TRBD1
CDR3nt: TGCGCCAGCAGCCTCTCGACAGGGATAAACACCGGGGAGCTGTTTTTT
CDR3aa: CASSLSTGINTGELFF

j_gene: TRBJ1-2
v_gene: TRBV29-1
len: 14
d_gene: .
CDR3nt: TGCAGCGGGAGTTTGAGGGAGATCGGGGGAGGCTACACCTTC
CDR3aa: CSGSLREIGGGYTF

j_gene: TRBJ1-4
v_gene: TRBV7-6
len: 12
d_gene: .
CDR3nt: TGTGCCAGCAGCTTGACTCATGAAAAACTGTTTTTT
CDR3aa: CASSLTHEKLFF

j_gene: TRBJ2-3
v_gene: TRBV9
len: 13
d_gene: .
CDR3nt: TGTGCCAGCAGCGCCCTCTTCTCAGATACGCAGTATTTT
CDR3aa: CASSALFSDTQYF

j_gene: TRBJ1-2
v_gene: TRBV6-5
len: 16
d_gene: TRBD1
CDR3nt: TGTGCCAGCAGTTTCTTCCAAGGGACAGGGATTAGTGGCTACACCTTC
CDR3aa: CASSFFQGTGISGYTF

j_gene: TRBJ1-1
v_gene: TRBV27
len: 13
d_gene: .
CDR3nt: TGTGCCAGCAGCTACGAGGGAGGGGATGAAGCTTTCTTT
CDR3aa: CASSYEGGDEAFF

j_gene: TRBJ1-1
v_gene: TRBV19
len: 13
d_gene: .
CDR3nt: TGTGCCAGTAGTGTACAGCAGAACACTGAAGCTTTCTTT
CDR3aa: CASSVQQNTEAFF

j_gene: TRBJ1-1
v_gene: TRBV6-6
len: 14
d_gene: TRBD1
CDR3nt: TGTGCCAGCCGCTCGGGACAGCTAGTCACTGAAGCTTTCTTT
CDR3aa: CASRSGQLVTEAFF

j_gene: TRBJ2-7
v_gene: TRBV4-1
len: 16
d_gene: TRBD2
CDR3nt: TGCGCCAGCAGCCAAGATAGACCTAGCGGGTTCTACGAGCAGTACTTC
CDR3aa: CASSQDRPSGFYEQYF

j_gene: TRBJ2-7
v_gene: TRBV12-3/TRBV12-4
len: 11
d_gene: .
CDR3nt: TGTGCCAGCAGAAATAGGGGTGAGCAGTACTTC
CDR3aa: CASRNRGEQYF

j_gene: TRBJ2-2
v_gene: TRBV7-2
len: 13
d_gene: .
CDR3nt: TGTGCCAGCAGCGTCGCGAACACCGGGGAGCTGTTTTTT
CDR3aa: CASSVANTGELFF

j_gene: TRBJ2-2
v_gene: TRBV9
len: 15
d_gene: .
CDR3nt: TGTGCCAGCAGCGTAGACATGCGGCTCACCGGGGAGCTGTTTTTT
CDR3aa: CASSVDMRLTGELFF

j_gene: TRBJ2-2
v_gene: TRBV10-1
len: 14
d_gene: TRBD1
CDR3nt: TGCGCCAGCACTAGGACAGGGAACACCGGGGAGCTGTTTTTT
CDR3aa: CASTRTGNTGELFF

j_gene: TRBJ1-1
v_gene: TRBV14
len: 15
d_gene: .
CDR3nt: TGTGCCAGCAGCCAACTTAAGAGTGGCGGAACTGAAGCTTTCTTT
CDR3aa: CASSQLKSGGTEAFF